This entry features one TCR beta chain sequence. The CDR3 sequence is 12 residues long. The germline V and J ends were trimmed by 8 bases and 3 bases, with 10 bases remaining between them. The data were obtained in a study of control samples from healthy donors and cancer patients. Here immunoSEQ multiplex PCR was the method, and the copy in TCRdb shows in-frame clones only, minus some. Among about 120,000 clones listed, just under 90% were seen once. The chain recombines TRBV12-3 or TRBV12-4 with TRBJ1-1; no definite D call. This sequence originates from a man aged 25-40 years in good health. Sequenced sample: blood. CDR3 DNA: TGTGCCAGCGGGCGGCCGTACACTGAAGCTTTCTTT. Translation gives CASGRPYTEAFF.